Each of the 10 T cell receptor beta chains below was sequenced from the same sample in a study of regulatory T cells in long-lasting Graves disease. In building TCR beta libraries, iRepertoire HTBI primers were used together with Arm-PCR of CDR3 regions. MiXCR was run by TCRdb on the multiplex PCR reads, yielding one entry per CDR3 protein. Among around 480,000 distinct CDR3 sequences listed, more than 15% were seen once. Stated time point: newly diagnosed GD, antithyroid drugs for less than 3 months. TCR sequences were obtained from RNA taken from PBMCs. A further study also used this sample, focusing on T cells in Graves' hyperthyroidism and ophthalmopathy.

The sequencing here drew on peripheral blood mononuclear cells (PBMCs), taken at new diagnosis, from a patient treated with antithyroid drugs. These receptors were obtained from a woman aged 35-60 years with Graves disease.

The rearrangement links TRBV29-1 to TRBJ1-2; 8 bases line up with TRBD1. Germline lookup yields CDR1 SQVTM and CDR2 ANQGSEA. V lost 6 bases to trimming and J lost 5 bases; unmatched junction nucleotides: 5. This CDR3 is built from 12 residues. CDR3 sequence: CSVGQVSYGYTF. The CDR3 DNA sequence: TGCAGCGTGGGACAGGTCTCTTATGGCTACACCTTC.

This clonotype was seen repeatedly, ten times or more. V is TRBV2 and J is TRBJ1-1; 7 nucleotides agree with TRBD1. Looked up from germline, CDR1 is SNHLY and CDR2 is FYNNEI. This CDR3 comprises 16 residues. With V trimmed by 3 bases and J by 1 base, 8 bases remained unmatched. This chain's CDR3 is CASSETGLQGNTEAFF. In nucleotides, the CDR3 is TGTGCCAGCAGTGAGACAGGGTTACAAGGGAACACTGAAGCTTTCTTT. Full variable domain (rest looked up from reference TRBV2 and TRBJ1-1): EPEVTQTPSHQVTQMGQEVILRCVPISNHLYFYWYRQILGQKVEFLVSFYNNEISEKSEIFDDQFSVERPDGSNFTLKIRSTKLEDSAMYFCASSETGLQGNTEAFFGQGTRLTVV.

This clonotype has a count of ten or more. V and J are TRBV24-1 and TRBJ1-1; D uncertain. The germline gives CDR1 KGHDR, CDR2 SFDVKD. Trimming shortened V by 3 bases and J by 2 bases, and 6 bases separated the two germline ends. CDR3 length equals 13 residues. Written as DNA, the CDR3 is TGTGCCACCAGTGATGGCGGAAACACTGAAGCTTTCTTT. It encodes CATSDGGNTEAFF.

This clonotype was picked up many times. The chain uses TRBV30 and TRBJ2-2; D is undetermined. Trimming cost V 8 bases and J 4 bases, with 14 bases left between them. The CDR3 is 13 amino acids. Germline V gene data show CDR1 as GTSNPN and CDR2 as SVGIG (reference sequence). The CDR3 region is CAHGRLSTGELFF. CDR3 nucleotide sequence: TGTGCCCACGGACGCCTGAGCACCGGGGAGCTGTTTTTT.

The chain has TRBV9 and TRBJ1-2; TRBD1 matches at 12 bases. The germline V gene encodes CDR1 SGDLS and CDR2 YYNGEE. The CDR3 runs 13 residues. V gave up 7 bases and J gave up 6 bases; unmatched junction bases: 4. CDR3 sequence: CASGGQGADGYTF. In DNA, the CDR3 is TGTGCCAGCGGGGGACAGGGGGCCGATGGCTACACCTTC.

The CDR3 region has the DNA TGTGCCAGCAGCTTACCCCGAGGGGGCCCTGGGGGCACAGATACGCAGTATTTT. Protein sequence: CASSLPRGGPGGTDTQYF. This chain joins TRBV7-9 and TRBJ2-3; 7 nucleotides match TRBD1. Losses at the gene ends were 2 bases for V and 1 base for J; bases not matched to a gene: 12. The CDR3 consists of 18 residues. In germline, CDR1 is SEHNR, CDR2 FQNEAQ (reference sequence). Using reference TRBV7-9 and TRBJ2-3 for the parts outside the CDR3, the full variable domain is DTGVSQNPRHKITKRGQNVTFRCDPISEHNRLYWYRQTLGQGPEFLTYFQNEAQLEKSRLLSDRFSAERPKGSFSTLEIQRTEQGDSAMYLCASSLPRGGPGGTDTQYFGPGTRLTVL.

This chain joins TRBV25-1 and TRBJ1-1; 8 nucleotides agree with TRBD1. The CDR3 sequence is 13 residues long. V shed 1 base, J shed 7 bases, and the junction held 2 bases outside the gene matches. Germline values: CDR1 MGHDK, CDR2 SYGVNS. Here the CDR3 DNA reads TGTGCCAGCAGTGAATGGACAGGGCGTGAAGCTTTCTTT. It specifies CASSEWTGREAFF.

This clonotype came up many times. The chain couples TRBV20-1 to TRBJ1-3; 7 nucleotides agree with TRBD1. This CDR3 is built from 16 residues. Germline V gives CDR1 DFQATT, CDR2 SNEGSKA (reference sequence). With 3 bases clipped from V and 3 bases from J, the junction kept 11 bases outside the gene matches. The CDR3 DNA sequence: TGCAGTGCTAGGGGGAGGACAGGTCCTGTTGGAAACACCATATATTTT. Protein: CSARGRTGPVGNTIYF.

This clonotype was counted at least ten times. The CDR3 DNA is TGTGCCAGCAGTGAACCCACAGGGCCCCCAGATACGCAGTATTTT. Translated: CASSEPTGPPDTQYF. The chain links TRBV6-1 to TRBJ2-3, with a weak D call TRBD1 (6 bases). Germline V gene sequence: CDR1 MNHNS, CDR2 SASEGT. The V and J ends lost 2 bases and 4 bases respectively, with 13 bases between them. This CDR3 has 15 amino acids.

The rearrangement uses TRBV6-1 and TRBJ1-6, with 8 bases fitting TRBD1. Trimming took 6 bases from V and 9 from J; bases not matched to a gene: 4. The germline V gene encodes CDR1 MNHNS and CDR2 SASEGT. The CDR3 loop spans 13 amino acids. The CDR3 DNA reads TGTGCCAGCAGGACAGGGGTGGGTTCACCCCTCCACTTT. Its protein product is CASRTGVGSPLHF.